This TCR beta chain was identified during a study of cytomegalovirus exposure and HLA in healthy donors. General study results and limits: Researchers reported from a later analysis that most CMV-associated TCR beta chains appeared HLA-restricted. The HLA-A and HLA-B alleles of most subjects were reportedly predicted accurately from TCR beta sequences. Reportedly, cytomegalovirus status was diagnosed with high sensitivity and specificity. In all likelihood, a cluster of highly shared sequence variants was a sequencing artifact.

The CDR3 is 17 residues long. Trimming removed 3 bases at V and 3 bases at J, with 17 bases between. Germline CDR1 MDHEN, CDR2 SYDVKM. This clone has only one observation. Its antigen is undetermined. Primers: 60 Vbeta forward and 13 Jbeta reverse. Profiling relied on immunoSEQ multiplex PCR, and the TCRdb table lists in-frame clones only, not all of them. There are 85,000 to 130,000 clones in the sample; roughly 84% occur only once, and 1.2% lies in the top ten. The chain couples TRBV28 to TRBJ2-2; a possible D gene is TRBD1 (7 bases). The receptor's source is a woman in her late teens or twenties in good health and CMV-seronegative. What was sequenced was PBMCs. The CDR3 nucleotides read TGTGCCAGCAGTTTTGGGTGGAGGGGGCGGGACACCGGGGAGCTGTTTTTT. As protein: CASSFGWRGRDTGELFF.